These 3 T cell receptor beta chains were all obtained from the same sample, sequenced in a study of blood T cell repertoires in COVID-19. Here immunoSEQ multiplex PCR was the method, and the copy in TCRdb shows in-frame clones only, minus some. The table lists more than 50,000 clones, roughly nine tenths of them singletons. The sequenced sample was peripheral blood. These receptors originate from a woman in her thirties or forties with active COVID-19.

The rearrangement uses TRBV6-4 and TRBJ1-4; D is unclear. Per germline, CDR1 MRHNA and CDR2 SNTAGT. This CDR3 comprises 14 residues. Trimming took off 3 bases at V and 0 bases at J, with 5 bases between the two ends. The CDR3 loop is CASSESATNEKLFF. The CDR3 coding sequence is TGTGCCAGCAGTGAGAGTGCAACTAATGAAAAACTGTTTTTT.

The chain combines TRBV19 with TRBJ2-7; 8 bases are shared with TRBD1. From germline, CDR1 is LNHDA and CDR2 SQIVND (reference sequence). CDR3 size: 13 residues. The V gene end was trimmed by 6 bases and the J gene end by 5 bases; junction bases not matched to a gene: 6. The CDR3 reads CASSRDRWDEQYF. The CDR3 DNA sequence: TGTGCCAGTAGCCGGGACAGGTGGGACGAGCAGTACTTC.

The rearrangement uses TRBV11-2 and TRBJ1-2; D unresolved. The CDR3 is 14 amino acids. Trimming took off 5 bases at V and 3 bases at J, with 13 bases between the two ends. Per the germline V gene, CDR1 is SGHAT and CDR2 is FQNNGV. CDR3 sequence: CASSQLRKYYGYTF. As DNA, the CDR3 is TGTGCCAGCAGCCAATTGAGGAAGTACTATGGCTACACCTTC.